The source of this T cell receptor beta chain is a study of OX40 agonist ivuxolimab in advanced cancers. Study-level background: It was ivuxolimab, an agonistic anti-OX40 (CD134) antibody, that patients were treated with. Patients received ivuxolimab, an intravenous treatment, every 2 weeks at 0.01 to 10 mg/kg.

Points from the study as a whole: The study did not work out the antigen specificity of the expanded peripheral T cells.

To note about this clone: Its target is not known.

Sequencing used immunoSEQ multiplex PCR; TCRdb keeps in-frame clones, though not all of them. The sample shows roughly 26,000 clones, 88% of them seen only once. The sample was CD4+ or CD8+ T cells sorted from blood, taken in a trial of the OX40 agonist ivuxolimab. The sequence came from an adult with an advanced solid tumor such as melanoma, head and neck, liver or kidney cancer.

The CDR3 nucleotides read TGTGCCAGCAGCTATCGCAATGCACCGAATGAAAAACTGTTTTTT. Its translation: CASSYRNAPNEKLFF. The chain links TRBV11-2 to TRBJ1-4; no firm D call. CDR3 length equals 15 residues. In germline, CDR1 is SGHAT, CDR2 FQNNGV. V lost 4 bases and J 5 bases, leaving 14 bases between the germline ends.